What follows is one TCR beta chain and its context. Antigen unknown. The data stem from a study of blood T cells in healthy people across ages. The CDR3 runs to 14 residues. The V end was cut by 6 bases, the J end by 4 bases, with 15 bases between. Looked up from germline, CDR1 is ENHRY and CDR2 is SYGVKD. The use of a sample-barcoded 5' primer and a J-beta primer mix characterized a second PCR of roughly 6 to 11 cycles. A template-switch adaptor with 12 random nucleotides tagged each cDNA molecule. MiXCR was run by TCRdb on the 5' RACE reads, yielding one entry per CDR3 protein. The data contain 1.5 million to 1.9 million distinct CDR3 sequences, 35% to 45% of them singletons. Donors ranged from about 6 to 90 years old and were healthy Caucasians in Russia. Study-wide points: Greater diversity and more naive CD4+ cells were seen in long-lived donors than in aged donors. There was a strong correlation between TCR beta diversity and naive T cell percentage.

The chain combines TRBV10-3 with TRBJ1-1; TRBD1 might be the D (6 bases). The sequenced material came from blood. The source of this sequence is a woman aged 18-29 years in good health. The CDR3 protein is CAIRGTGKGTEAFF. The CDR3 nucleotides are TGTGCCATCAGGGGCACAGGGAAAGGCACTGAAGCTTTCTTT.